This T cell receptor (beta chain) originates from a study of blood T cell repertoires in COVID-19. Background on the study: Specimens from acute and convalescent COVID-19 originated in the United States, Italy and Spain. The cDNA or gDNA used as material had been derived from T cells, B-cell-depleted T cells, or PBMCs.

In the original processing: The authors estimated nucleated cell counts from reference gene primer amplification. Assay used: immunoSEQ multiplex PCR; TCRdb lists only in-frame clones, some missing. V and J calls and clone size come straight from that table; D and trimming were deduced from the DNA. The sample includes 150,000 to 170,000 clones, about 85% of them seen just once. V lost 4 bases and J lost 1; bases outside the gene matches: 9. CDR3 size: 17 residues. Germline CDR1 SGHTA, CDR2 FQGNSA. The Seattle patients joined while their infection was active and were tracked longitudinally afterward. The sample comprised peripheral blood. The clonotype comes from a man aged 55-75 years with COVID-19, enrolled during active disease. V is TRBV7-2 and J is TRBJ2-1; 8 bases align to TRBD2. The CDR3 DNA follows: TGTGCCAGCAGCTCCTCCGGGGGGGGCTGGTCCTACAATGAGCAGTTCTTC. Protein product: CASSSSGGGWSYNEQFF.